The 10 T cell receptor beta chains below were found in one sample sequenced in a study of PD-1 blockade in classical Hodgkin lymphoma. Time point meaning: cycle 4 day 1 (C4D1), after 6 weeks of nivolumab. There was relapse after autologous stem cell transplantation in every patient, and there was variation in brentuximab vedotin exposure. Method: immunoSEQ multiplex PCR; TCRdb's copy keeps in-frame clones and lacks some. There are approximately 96,000 clones in the sample; roughly 91% occur only once, and 2% lies in the top ten. The sequencing here drew on peripheral blood mononuclear cells (PBMCs), taken before the fourth cycle of nivolumab. Receptor source: a human donor with classical Hodgkin lymphoma.

The CDR3 region is CARGGGKGQTNEKLFF. The CDR3 nucleotides read TGTGCCAGGGGAGGGGGAAAGGGACAGACTAATGAAAAACTGTTTTTT. The V gene is TRBV30, the J gene TRBJ1-4, with 7 positions matching TRBD1. Germline V gene data show CDR1 as GTSNPN and CDR2 as SVGIG (reference sequence). Trimming removed 8 bases from V and 2 bases from J; junction bases left unmatched: 14. The CDR3 spans 16 residues.

The V gene is TRBV5-8, the J gene TRBJ2-2; no definite D call. Trimming stripped 3 bases from V and 6 bases from J, with 6 bases between. Germline V gene lookup returns CDR1 SGHTS and CDR2 YDEGEE. The CDR3 has 12 amino acids. The CDR3 sequence is CASSWAAGELFF. In DNA form, the CDR3 reads TGTGCCAGCAGCTGGGCGGCCGGGGAGCTGTTTTTT.

V is TRBV7-2 and J is TRBJ1-2; unclear D gene. Trimming took 2 bases from V and 6 from J, leaving 10 bases between them. CDR1 and CDR2 (germline): SGHTA, FQGNSA. The CDR3 is 13 residues long. The CDR3 protein is CASSLLSGDGYTF. The CDR3 DNA reads as TGTGCCAGCAGCTTATTGTCAGGCGATGGCTACACCTTC.

This clone has only one observation. The rearrangement links TRBV11-1 to TRBJ2-1, with D unclear. CDR1 SGHAT and CDR2 FQDESV come from the germline V gene (reference sequence). Trimming stripped 5 bases from V and 8 bases from J, with 13 bases between. This CDR3 contains 13 residues. This CDR3 is CASSHDLVYEQFF. CDR3 DNA sequence: TGTGCCAGCAGCCACGACCTGGTCTATGAGCAGTTCTTC.

This chain connects TRBV19 to TRBJ2-3; TRBD2 might be the D (5 bases). This CDR3 has 14 residues. In germline, CDR1 is LNHDA, CDR2 SQIVND (reference sequence). V was trimmed by 5 bases and J by 0 bases, leaving 9 bases between them. CDR3 region: CASSEGPSTDTQYF. The CDR3 DNA reads TGTGCCAGTAGTGAGGGCCCCAGCACAGATACGCAGTATTTT.

The chain recombines TRBV10-2 with TRBJ2-3; D is ambiguous. The CDR3 is 12 residues long. Germline assignment: CDR1 WSHSY and CDR2 SAAADI. V lost 6 bases and J lost 4, with 8 bases in between. This CDR3 reads CASSVTADTQYF. The CDR3 coding sequence is TGCGCCAGCAGCGTGACCGCAGATACGCAGTATTTT.

The chain recombines TRBV10-3 with TRBJ1-4; D might be TRBD1 (5 bases). This CDR3 is 15 amino acids long. V was pared by 3 bases and J by 4 bases, with 12 bases between. Germline CDR1 is ENHRY and CDR2 is SYGVKD. This CDR3 is CAISDNGAGNEKLFF. The CDR3 DNA is TGTGCCATCAGTGACAACGGGGCCGGTAATGAAAAACTGTTTTTT.

This chain links TRBV10-2 with TRBJ1-6; D not certain. The V gene lost 3 bases and the J gene lost 10 bases, with 10 bases spanning the gap. There are 13 residues in the CDR3. Germline values: CDR1 WSHSY, CDR2 SAAADI. The CDR3 DNA sequence: TGCGCCAGCAGTGATGGGGTTGGGTCACCCCTCCACTTT. It translates to CASSDGVGSPLHF.

This clone was recorded only once. The J gene is TRBJ2-7, the V gene TRBV6-5; 11 nucleotides match TRBD2. The ends lost 4 bases at V and 1 base at J; junction bases unmatched: 6. This CDR3 contains 16 residues. The germline V gene has CDR1 MNHEY and CDR2 SVGAGI. The CDR3 nucleotides read TGTGCCAGCAGTTCTCTAGCTAGCGGGAGGTCCTACGAGCAGTACTTC. This gives the protein CASSSLASGRSYEQYF.

V gene TRBV7-2 combines with J gene TRBJ1-1; no definite D call. Germline values: CDR1 SGHTA, CDR2 FQGNSA. The CDR3 is 13 residues long. The V end was cut by 4 bases, the J end by 3 bases, with 9 bases between. The CDR3: CASSSIRDTEAFF. The CDR3 DNA reads TGTGCCAGCAGCTCCATTAGGGACACTGAAGCTTTCTTT.